This entry lists 21 T cell receptor beta chains sequenced from one sample in a study of control samples from healthy donors and cancer patients. Here immunoSEQ multiplex PCR was the method, and the copy in TCRdb shows in-frame clones only, minus some. The table shows about 98,000 clones, with 92% occurring only once. The sequencing input was blood. The receptor source for this set is a woman younger than 35 in good health.

This chain connects TRBV27 to TRBJ1-1, with no clear D. CDR1 is MNHEY, CDR2 SMNVEV, per germline (reference sequence). The CDR3 spans 14 residues. V lost 1 base and J lost 2, with 8 bases in between. In DNA, the CDR3 is TGTGCCAGCAGTTTATGGGGAGTCAACACTGAAGCTTTCTTT. Amino acid sequence: CASSLWGVNTEAFF.

Here the CDR3 reads CASSPDWGSGTKPTDTQYF. CDR3 nucleotide sequence: TGTGCCAGCAGCCCTGATTGGGGGAGCGGGACTAAGCCCACAGATACGCAGTATTTT. The chain uses TRBV13 and TRBJ2-3; TRBD2 aligns across 7 bases. CDR3 length equals 19 residues. Trimming at V came to 5 bases and at J to 2 bases, leaving 19 bases not matched to a gene. Looked up from germline, CDR1 is PRHDT and CDR2 is FYEKMQ (reference sequence).

This sequence joins TRBV2 and TRBJ1-1, with D hard to call. The CDR3 is 14 residues long. Trimming took 9 bases from V and 0 from J, leaving 14 bases between them. From germline, CDR1 is SNHLY and CDR2 FYNNEI. Here the CDR3 DNA reads TGTGCCAGTTTACCTAGGGCCCTGAACACTGAAGCTTTCTTT. This sequence encodes CASLPRALNTEAFF.

The chain uses TRBV4-1 and TRBJ2-7, with 8 bases that match TRBD1. The CDR3 loop spans 14 amino acids. Germline values: CDR1 MGHRA, CDR2 YSYEKL. V lost 1 base, J lost 7 bases, and 6 bases stayed unmatched. The CDR3 spells CASSQGDRPGEQYF. CDR3 coding DNA: TGCGCCAGCAGCCAAGGGGACAGGCCGGGGGAGCAGTACTTC.

The chain uses TRBV6-5 and TRBJ1-1; D perhaps matches TRBD1 (5 bases). The germline V gene encodes CDR1 MNHEY and CDR2 SVGAGI. This CDR3 comprises 14 residues. V gave up 5 bases and J gave up 1 base, with 11 bases separating them. DNA for the CDR3: TGTGCCAGCAGTCAGGGACCGCAGAACACTGAAGCTTTCTTT. It yields the protein CASSQGPQNTEAFF.

The rearrangement joins TRBV29-1 to TRBJ1-2, with D possibly TRBD1 on 6 matching bases. This CDR3 has 12 residues. V dropped 7 bases and J dropped 7 bases, with 16 bases sitting between them. CDR1 is SQVTM and CDR2 is ANQGSEA in the germline V gene. In nucleotides, the CDR3 is TGCAGCGCCGAAACTGGACAGCTTGGCTACACCTTC. The encoded protein is CSAETGQLGYTF.

The J gene is TRBJ2-1, the V gene TRBV10-1; D unresolved. The CDR3 is made up of 12 amino acids. Germline assignment: CDR1 WNHNN and CDR2 SYGVQD (reference sequence). Deletions cut 0 bases from V and 10 bases from J, with 7 bases between. CDR3 nucleotide sequence: TGCGCCAGCAGTGAGTCTGGGGTCGAGCAGTTCTTC. This codes for CASSESGVEQFF.

This clone was recorded once. This chain links TRBV11-1 with TRBJ1-2; D is ambiguous. The V and J ends lost 5 bases and 1 base respectively, with 11 bases between them. CDR3 length: 14 amino acids. Germline V CDR1 and CDR2: SGHAT, FQDESV (reference sequence). In DNA, the CDR3 is TGTGCCAGCAGCCCCTGGACGGATAACTATGGCTACACCTTC. This sequence encodes CASSPWTDNYGYTF.

The rearrangement links TRBV27 to TRBJ1-1; TRBD1 matches at 11 bases. The CDR3 length is 15 residues. V lost 3 bases, J lost 1 base, and 1 base stayed unmatched. Looked up from germline, CDR1 is MNHEY and CDR2 is SMNVEV (reference sequence). The CDR3: CASSLGTGGNTEAFF. The CDR3 bases are TGTGCCAGCAGTTTGGGGACAGGGGGGAACACTGAAGCTTTCTTT.

DNA for the CDR3: TGCGCCAGCAGCTTGTTAGGGTCACTTCTCCGGAACACTGAAGCTTTCTTT. Amino acid sequence: CASSLLGSLLRNTEAFF. The rearrangement links TRBV5-1 to TRBJ1-1, with unresolved D. With 1 base removed from V and 1 base from J, the gap between germline ends came to 17 bases. The CDR3 extends over 17 amino acids. Germline V CDR1 and CDR2: SGHRS, YFSETQ.

The genes are TRBV24-1 and TRBJ1-3; TRBD1 might be the D (5 bases). The germline V gene encodes CDR1 KGHDR and CDR2 SFDVKD. Trimming stripped 3 bases from V and 2 bases from J, with 10 bases between. The CDR3 loop spans 15 amino acids. The DNA of the CDR3 is TGTGCCACCAGTGATCGGGGACCTCCTGGAAACACCATATATTTT. Translation: CATSDRGPPGNTIYF.

The CDR3 nucleotides read TGCAGCGTGGGGCGTGGACAGGGGGCCGTCGGGGAGCTGTTTTTT. It codes for CSVGRGQGAVGELFF. The V call is TRBV29-1, the J call TRBJ2-2, with 11 nucleotides matching TRBD1. Germline CDR1 is SQVTM and CDR2 is ANQGSEA. CDR3 length: 15 amino acids. The V and J ends lost 6 bases and 7 bases, in that order; junction bases with no gene match: 10.

V gene TRBV13 combines with J gene TRBJ1-3; D gene unclear. The germline gives CDR1 PRHDT, CDR2 FYEKMQ (reference sequence). Trimming stripped 2 bases from V and 0 bases from J, with 11 bases between. The CDR3 contains 16 residues. The CDR3 DNA reads as TGTGCCAGCAGCTTATCGGAGGAATTCTCTGGAAACACCATATATTTT. Amino acids: CASSLSEEFSGNTIYF. The full variable domain, rest sourced from reference TRBV13 and TRBJ1-3, is AAGVIQSPRHLIKEKRETATLKCYPIPRHDTVYWYQQGPGQDPQFLISFYEKMQSDKGSIPDRFSAQQFSDYHSELNMSSLELGDSALYFCASSLSEEFSGNTIYFGEGSWLTVV.

The chain combines TRBV5-1 with TRBJ2-7; tentatively, D is TRBD2 (6 bases). The CDR3 extends over 14 amino acids. V lost 0 bases, J lost 1 base, and 8 bases lay in between. Per the germline V gene, CDR1 is SGHRS and CDR2 is YFSETQ. The CDR3 region has the DNA TGCGCCAGCAGCTTGGCGGGGGTGTCCTACGAGCAGTACTTC. Its protein is CASSLAGVSYEQYF.

The chain combines TRBV3-1 (or the pseudogene TRBV3-2) with TRBJ1-5, with D perhaps TRBD1 (5 bases). Germline-derived CDR1 and CDR2 are LGHDT and YNNKEL (reference sequence). Trimming took 4 bases from V and 3 from J, leaving 10 bases between them. CDR3 size: 14 residues. CDR3 sequence (DNA): TGTGCCAGCAGCCGAGGGGAAAACAATCAGCCCCAGCATTTT. It codes for CASSRGENNQPQHF.

This chain joins TRBV6-6 and TRBJ2-1; tentatively, D is TRBD2 (6 bases). The V end was cut by 5 bases, the J end by 6 bases, with 14 bases between. Germline V gene data show CDR1 as MNHNY and CDR2 as SVGAGI (reference sequence). The CDR3 extends over 14 amino acids. This CDR3 is CASSRELNSNEQFF. In DNA form, the CDR3 reads TGTGCCAGCAGTCGGGAGCTAAATAGCAATGAGCAGTTCTTC.

CDR3 in amino acids: CASGSPYQRESRDTQYF. In DNA, the CDR3 is TGTGCTAGTGGTTCGCCCTACCAGCGGGAGAGTAGAGATACGCAGTATTTT. The chain has TRBV12-5 and TRBJ2-3, with 8 bases that match TRBD2. Germline V gives CDR1 LGHNT, CDR2 FRNRAP. The CDR3 spans 17 residues. V gave up 4 bases and J gave up 5 bases; unmatched junction bases: 14.

This clone was counted between two and nine times. The chain is built from TRBV4-2 and TRBJ2-1, with D unclear. The CDR3 runs 13 residues. V gave up 1 base and J gave up 8 bases, with 9 bases separating them. Per the germline V gene, CDR1 is LGHNA and CDR2 is YNFKEQ. CDR3 coding DNA: TGTGCCAGCAGCCAAGTGAGAGTTGATGAGCAGTTCTTC. As protein: CASSQVRVDEQFF.

The V and J genes are TRBV7-6 and TRBJ1-6; D not resolved. V was cut by 4 bases and J by 8 bases, with 12 bases left in between. This CDR3 has 14 residues. Germline CDR1 and CDR2: SGHVS and FNYEAQ. The CDR3 region has the DNA TGTGCCAGCAGCTCAGGAGGCAATCATTCACCCCTCCACTTT. It codes for CASSSGGNHSPLHF.

The V gene is TRBV7-9, the J gene TRBJ2-7, with D perhaps matching TRBD2 (5 bases). The germline V gene has CDR1 SEHNR and CDR2 FQNEAQ (reference sequence). V lost 1 base, J lost 3 bases, and 7 bases lay in between. This CDR3 comprises 13 residues. This CDR3 is CASSLVEDYEQYF. DNA for the CDR3: TGTGCCAGCAGCTTAGTGGAGGACTACGAGCAGTACTTC.

The chain has TRBV28 and TRBJ1-1; the match to TRBD1 covers 7 bases. The trim removed 9 bases at V and 8 bases at J, leaving 6 bases unmatched. The germline gives CDR1 MDHEN, CDR2 SYDVKM. The CDR3 runs 11 residues. CDR3 protein: CASLWTGEAFF. The DNA for the CDR3 is TGTGCCAGTCTCTGGACAGGCGAAGCTTTCTTT. The full variable domain, completed using reference TRBV28 and TRBJ1-1, is DVKVTQSSRYLVKRTGEKVFLECVQDMDHENMFWYRQDPGLGLRLIYFSYDVKMKEKGDIPEGYSVSREKKERFSLILESASTNQTSMYLCASLWTGEAFFGQGTRLTVV.